This T cell receptor (beta chain) was identified during a study of memory CD4+ T cells and cytomegalovirus serostatus. Study details: Healthy Belgian adult donors included under ten CMV-positive and 24 CMV-negative people.

Per germline, CDR1 ENHRY and CDR2 SYGVKD. V lost 0 bases to trimming and J lost 3 bases, with 8 bases between them. This CDR3 has 14 residues. Per the study methods: Out-of-frame sequences were removed, leaving some 2 million distinct TCRbeta sequences. Using immunoSEQ multiplex PCR, the repertoire was profiled, and TCRdb retains in-frame clones only, with some absent. That table gives V, J and clone size, and the DNA gave D and trimming. The sample lists more than 35,000 clones, 79% occurring once. Single viable CD3+CD4+CD8-CD45RO+ cells were sorted as the memory CD4+ T cells. V gene TRBV10-3 combines with J gene TRBJ1-2; possibly TRBD1 for D (5 bases). Sample: memory CD4+ T cells from blood. This TCR derives from an adult in good health and CMV-seropositive. The CDR3 sequence is CAISESTEHYGYTF. The CDR3 DNA follows: TGTGCCATCAGTGAGTCGACAGAGCACTATGGCTACACCTTC.